The 17 T cell receptor beta chains presented below share a single source sample, sequenced in a study of T cell responses to AZD1222 COVID-19 vaccine (dated by TCRdb to the early 2020s). The sample's time point label, in plain terms: about 28 days (+/-7) after the second vaccine dose. The library was obtained by the immunoSEQ multiplex PCR assay. TCRdb obtained this table from immuneACCESS and retained in-frame rearrangements with V and J assigned. These tables miss some clones; where compared with another copy, unresolved V genes account for less than half of the shortfall, and the remainder is unexplained. This sample lists 65,000 to 100,000 clones; 91% were detected once. Jointly, the top ten make up 8% of the sample. Source: peripheral blood, taken 28 days after the second AZD1222 dose. These receptors came from an adult who received the AZD1222 COVID-19 vaccine.

This sequence joins TRBV2 and TRBJ1-5, with D maybe TRBD1 (5 bases). In germline, CDR1 is SNHLY, CDR2 FYNNEI. Trimming shortened V by 2 bases and J by 9 bases, and 17 bases separated the two germline ends. CDR3 length: 15 amino acids. CDR3 sequence reads: CASSELESTGGPQHF. CDR3 nucleotides: TGTGCCAGCAGTGAATTGGAATCAACCGGGGGGCCCCAGCATTTT. Based on the CDR3 plus reference TRBV2 and TRBJ1-5, the full variable domain is EPEVTQTPSHQVTQMGQEVILRCVPISNHLYFYWYRQILGQKVEFLVSFYNNEISEKSEIFDDQFSVERPDGSNFTLKIRSTKLEDSAMYFCASSELESTGGPQHFGDGTRLSIL.

J is TRBJ1-2 and V is TRBV4-1; 7 nucleotides agree with TRBD1. In germline, CDR1 is MGHRA, CDR2 YSYEKL. Losses at the gene ends were 1 base for V and 8 bases for J; bases not matched to a gene: 4. This CDR3 is built from 13 residues. The CDR3 region has the DNA TGCGCCAGCAGCCAAGGGACAGGCGGAGGCTACACCTTC. It encodes CASSQGTGGGYTF.

The rearrangement joins TRBV19 to TRBJ1-2; D may be TRBD1 (6 bases). The CDR3 loop spans 15 amino acids. Germline loops: CDR1 LNHDA, CDR2 SQIVND (reference sequence). V lost 1 base and J 7 bases, leaving 16 bases between the germline ends. The CDR3 sequence is CASSIVAGQEAGYTF. The DNA for the CDR3 is TGTGCCAGTAGTATAGTTGCGGGACAAGAAGCTGGCTACACCTTC.

The V gene is TRBV5-1, the J gene TRBJ2-1; tentative D call: TRBD2 (6 bases). Germline V gives CDR1 SGHRS, CDR2 YFSETQ. Deletions cut 0 bases from V and 6 bases from J, with 16 bases between. The CDR3 length is 16 residues. The CDR3 DNA follows: TGCGCCAGCAGCTTGGGGCGCGGGATGATGGTCAATGAGCAGTTCTTC. This sequence encodes CASSLGRGMMVNEQFF.

In this sample, this clone turned up once. The V and J genes are TRBV6-5 and TRBJ2-1, with 9 nucleotides matching TRBD1. J lost 6 bases, V lost 2 bases, and 2 bases had no gene match. The CDR3 length is 14 residues. Germline V gene sequence: CDR1 MNHEY, CDR2 SVGAGI. CDR3 in amino acids: CASSYGDRVNEQFF. In DNA, the CDR3 is TGTGCCAGCAGTTACGGGGACAGGGTCAATGAGCAGTTCTTC.

The gene calls are TRBV30 and TRBJ2-7; unclear D gene. This CDR3 comprises 12 residues. CDR1 and CDR2 (germline): GTSNPN, SVGIG (reference sequence). The V end was cut by 2 bases, the J end by 3 bases, with 8 bases between. The DNA for the CDR3 is TGTGCCTGGAGTTCCTTGGGCTACGAGCAGTACTTC. Its protein is CAWSSLGYEQYF.

About this clone itself: Distinct nucleotide sequences in the sample also encode this CDR3. The rearrangement joins TRBV6-2 or TRBV6-3 to TRBJ2-6; D remains ambiguous. The V end was cut by 0 bases, the J end by 0 bases, with 3 bases between. The CDR3 is made up of 15 amino acids. Germline lookup yields CDR1 MNHEY and CDR2 SVGEGT. The CDR3 region is CASSYSVSGANVLTF. Here the CDR3 DNA reads TGTGCCAGCAGTTACTCGGTCTCTGGGGCCAACGTCCTGACTTTC.

The V and J genes are TRBV6-5 and TRBJ2-1, with 10 nucleotides matching TRBD2. This CDR3 spans 16 amino acids. CDR1 and CDR2 from the germline V gene are MNHEY and SVGAGI. Germline trimming cut 2 bases from V and 9 bases from J; bases unmatched to any gene: 10. This chain's CDR3 is CASSYLPSGRAGEQFF. CDR3 in DNA: TGTGCCAGCAGTTACCTCCCGAGCGGGAGGGCCGGTGAGCAGTTCTTC.

The V call is TRBV28, the J call TRBJ2-2; the match to TRBD2 covers 16 bases. The CDR3 is 16 residues long. Germline trimming cut 8 bases from V and 6 bases from J; bases unmatched to any gene: 6. In germline, CDR1 is MDHEN, CDR2 SYDVKM. CDR3 region: CASGTSGRAQSGELFF. As DNA, the CDR3 is TGTGCCAGCGGGACTAGCGGGAGGGCCCAATCCGGGGAGCTGTTTTTT.

The V call is TRBV2, the J call TRBJ2-3; weak D call: TRBD2 (6 bases). This CDR3 has 15 amino acids. Per the germline V gene, CDR1 is SNHLY and CDR2 is FYNNEI. Trimming left V 6 bases short and J 0 bases short, with 13 bases between. The CDR3 coding sequence is TGTGCCAGCAGCCTAGCGACTTCTAGCACAGATACGCAGTATTTT. Protein product: CASSLATSSTDTQYF.

The chain has TRBV6-2 or TRBV6-3 and TRBJ2-2; 11 nucleotides match TRBD2. Trimming at V came to 3 bases and at J to 5 bases, leaving 2 bases not matched to a gene. Germline CDR1 MNHEY, CDR2 SVGEGT. This CDR3 spans 15 amino acids. CDR3 amino acids: CASSYLAGGTGELFF. The CDR3 nucleotides read TGTGCCAGCAGTTATCTAGCGGGAGGTACCGGGGAGCTGTTTTTT.

This clone was observed once. The genes are TRBV5-1 and TRBJ1-2; D might be TRBD1 (5 bases). The CDR3 sequence is 12 residues long. Per the germline V gene, CDR1 is SGHRS and CDR2 is YFSETQ. Trimming removed 4 bases from V and 9 bases from J, with 13 bases in between. CDR3 in DNA: TGCGCCAGCAGCCCCGGGACGGAAAGCTACACCTTC. This gives the protein CASSPGTESYTF.

V and J are TRBV19 and TRBJ1-2; a possible D gene is TRBD1 (6 bases). V was pared by 10 bases and J by 4 bases, with 16 bases between. Germline V gene sequence: CDR1 LNHDA, CDR2 SQIVND (reference sequence). This CDR3 is 13 amino acids long. The CDR3 sequence is CAIQGSGIYGYTF. The DNA of the CDR3 is TGTGCCATACAGGGTTCGGGCATCTATGGCTACACCTTC.

The chain carries TRBV10-3 and TRBJ2-3, with D maybe TRBD2 (5 bases). From germline, CDR1 is ENHRY and CDR2 SYGVKD. V was cut by 4 bases and J by 2 bases, with 10 bases left in between. The CDR3 covers 14 residues. DNA of the CDR3: TGTGCCATCAGTGGACTATCGGACACAGATACGCAGTATTTT. This translates into CAISGLSDTDTQYF.

This chain uses TRBV20-1 with TRBJ2-3; D gene unclear. Looked up from germline, CDR1 is DFQATT and CDR2 is SNEGSKA (reference sequence). V was trimmed by 5 bases and J by 6 bases, leaving 6 bases between them. The CDR3 has 10 residues. The CDR3 coding sequence is TGCAGTGCTTCGTTGGATACGCAGTATTTT. Amino acids: CSASLDTQYF.

V is TRBV28 and J is TRBJ1-2; D is unclear. Trimming pared 7 bases from V and 12 bases from J, leaving 21 bases between. Germline V gene sequence: CDR1 MDHEN, CDR2 SYDVKM. CDR3 size: 13 residues. CDR3 loop: CASTTPAAAGNTF. The CDR3 bases are TGTGCCAGCACCACCCCGGCGGCGGCGGGTAACACCTTC.

This chain links TRBV7-2 with TRBJ1-1; a weak D match, TRBD1 (6 bases). This CDR3 contains 15 residues. Germline CDR1 and CDR2: SGHTA and FQGNSA. V gave up 6 bases and J gave up 5 bases, with 19 bases separating them. The CDR3 protein is CASSYSQGMRTEAFF. CDR3 coding DNA: TGTGCCAGCAGTTACTCCCAGGGGATGAGAACTGAAGCTTTCTTT.